Each of the 18 T cell receptor beta chains below was sequenced from the same sample in a study of blood T cell repertoires in COVID-19. Assay: immunoSEQ multiplex PCR; the TCRdb copy retains only in-frame clones and omits some. The sample includes hundreds of thousands of clones, roughly 88% of them seen just once. The sequenced sample was peripheral blood. These receptors were collected from a woman between 50 and 59 years old with COVID-19, enrolled during active disease.

The chain employs TRBV9 and TRBJ2-2; D ambiguous. Trimming left V 0 bases short and J 7 bases short, with 13 bases between. The length of the CDR3 is 15 residues. Germline CDR1 and CDR2: SGDLS and YYNGEE. The CDR3 sequence is CASSVESPPGGELFF. As DNA, the CDR3 is TGTGCCAGCAGCGTAGAGTCTCCGCCAGGCGGGGAGCTGTTTTTT. Full variable domain (outside the CDR3, taken from reference TRBV9 and TRBJ2-2): DSGVTQTPKHLITATGQRVTLRCSPRSGDLSVYWYQQSLDQGLQFLIQYYNGEERAKGNILERFSAQQFPDLHSELNLSSLELGDSALYFCASSVESPPGGELFFGEGSRLTVL.

V and J are TRBV29-1 and TRBJ2-5, with D perhaps TRBD2 (6 bases). V lost 0 bases, J lost 5 bases, and 13 bases lay in between. Germline CDR1 is SQVTM and CDR2 is ANQGSEA. This CDR3 is built from 14 residues. Here the CDR3 DNA reads TGCAGCGTTGAAGATCAAAGGACTACTGAGACCCAGTACTTC. Translating it yields CSVEDQRTTETQYF.

The CDR3 bases are TGTGCCAGCAGCCAATTTCAGGGAGGGGGAAACACCATATATTTT. Translated, it gives CASSQFQGGGNTIYF. The chain joins TRBV14 to TRBJ1-3; tentative D call: TRBD1 (5 bases). The germline V gene has CDR1 SGHDN and CDR2 FVKESK. The CDR3 contains 15 residues. V lost 2 bases to trimming and J lost 4 bases, with 12 bases between them.

J is TRBJ1-1 and V is TRBV6-6; TRBD1 matches at 7 bases. V lost 5 bases, J lost 2 bases, and 8 bases stayed unmatched. This CDR3 is built from 15 residues. Germline-derived CDR1 and CDR2 are MNHNY and SVGAGI (reference sequence). This CDR3 reads CASSPQDRRNTEAFF. CDR3 DNA: TGTGCCAGCAGTCCTCAGGACAGGCGAAACACTGAAGCTTTCTTT.

The chain uses TRBV9 and TRBJ1-4; D is unclear. This CDR3 has 14 amino acids. With 0 bases removed from V and 4 bases from J, the gap between germline ends came to 7 bases. Germline-derived CDR1 and CDR2 are SGDLS and YYNGEE. CDR3 sequence reads: CASSVGQRNEKLFF. The CDR3, as DNA: TGTGCCAGCAGCGTAGGCCAGCGTAATGAAAAACTGTTTTTT.

CDR3 sequence (DNA): TGTGCCAGCAGGGTGGACAGTACAAATGAAAAACTGTTTTTT. It translates to CASRVDSTNEKLFF. The chain uses TRBV2 and TRBJ1-4; D might be TRBD1 (6 bases). CDR3 size: 14 residues. Germline CDR1 reads SNHLY; CDR2 reads FYNNEI. Between the trimmed V and J ends, which lost 6 bases and 5 bases, there was a span of 13 bases. Supplemented by reference TRBV2 and TRBJ1-4, the full variable domain reads EPEVTQTPSHQVTQMGQEVILRCVPISNHLYFYWYRQILGQKVEFLVSFYNNEISEKSEIFDDQFSVERPDGSNFTLKIRSTKLEDSAMYFCASRVDSTNEKLFFGSGTQLSVL.

CDR3 sequence (DNA): TGTGCCAGCAGCGACCGACAGGGCAATCAGCCCCAGCATTTT. Amino acids: CASSDRQGNQPQHF. This chain links TRBV2 with TRBJ1-5; perhaps TRBD1 as D (6 bases). In germline, CDR1 is SNHLY, CDR2 FYNNEI. This CDR3 region has 14 residues. The V gene lost 6 bases and the J gene lost 2 bases, with 11 bases spanning the gap.

The V call is TRBV27, the J call TRBJ1-2; tentative D call: TRBD1 (5 bases). From germline, CDR1 is MNHEY and CDR2 SMNVEV (reference sequence). V was pared by 10 bases and J by 6 bases, with 12 bases between. This CDR3 comprises 11 residues. CDR3 residues: CATGTADGYTF. Written as DNA, the CDR3 is TGTGCCACCGGGACTGCCGATGGCTACACCTTC.

This chain connects TRBV24-1 to TRBJ2-2; 9 nucleotides align to TRBD1. Germline V gene lookup returns CDR1 KGHDR and CDR2 SFDVKD. Trimming at V came to 6 bases and at J to 5 bases, leaving 6 bases not matched to a gene. CDR3 length: 15 residues. The CDR3 DNA is TGTGCCACCAGTCCAACCGGGACAGGGACCGGGGAGCTGTTTTTT. This translates into CATSPTGTGTGELFF.

V gene TRBV6-5 combines with J gene TRBJ2-3; no clear D. Per the germline V gene, CDR1 is MNHEY and CDR2 is SVGAGI. V was pared by 2 bases and J by 2 bases, with 8 bases between. This CDR3 contains 14 residues. This CDR3 reads CASSYRRVTDTQYF. The DNA of the CDR3 is TGTGCCAGCAGTTACCGGAGAGTCACAGATACGCAGTATTTT.

This CDR3 is CASSPVWQEDTQYF. As DNA, the CDR3 is TGTGCCAGCAGCCCGGTATGGCAGGAAGATACGCAGTATTTT. This chain joins TRBV7-2 and TRBJ2-3; D remains unclear. The CDR3 has 14 amino acids. The germline V gene encodes CDR1 SGHTA and CDR2 FQGNSA. Between the trimmed V and J ends, which lost 5 bases and 5 bases, there was a span of 14 bases.

This sequence joins TRBV30 and TRBJ1-3, with D unresolved. This CDR3 region has 13 residues. Germline CDR1 and CDR2: GTSNPN and SVGIG (reference sequence). Trimming left V 3 bases short and J 2 bases short, with 8 bases between. As DNA, the CDR3 is TGTGCCTGGAGCGTAACAGCTGGAAACACCATATATTTT. It is translated as CAWSVTAGNTIYF.

This chain links TRBV3-1 (or the pseudogene TRBV3-2) with TRBJ2-7, with D possibly TRBD2 on 6 matching bases. CDR3 size: 15 residues. Germline V lookup: CDR1 LGHDT, CDR2 YNNKEL (reference sequence). V lost 0 bases and J 2 bases, leaving 11 bases between the germline ends. CDR3 region: CASSQDRRGPYEQYF. The CDR3 nucleotides read TGTGCCAGCAGCCAAGATCGGAGGGGTCCCTACGAGCAGTACTTC.

The chain employs TRBV3-1 (or the pseudogene TRBV3-2) and TRBJ1-2; D is unresolved. V lost 5 bases to trimming and J lost 4 bases, with 11 bases between them. This CDR3 is built from 13 residues. CDR1 is LGHDT, CDR2 YNNKEL, per germline (reference sequence). The CDR3 loop reads CASSAAQFYGYTF. The CDR3 bases are TGTGCCAGCAGCGCGGCCCAATTCTATGGCTACACCTTC.

This chain links TRBV7-6 with TRBJ2-2; weak D call: TRBD1 (5 bases). Germline V gene lookup returns CDR1 SGHVS and CDR2 FNYEAQ. V gave up 8 bases and J gave up 4 bases, with 26 bases separating them. The CDR3 consists of 18 residues. The CDR3 nucleotides are TGTGCCAGCCCCCGTTCGGGTGCCCTCAAAAGGGGCACCGGGGAGCTGTTTTTT. This gives the protein CASPRSGALKRGTGELFF.

In this sample, this clone turned up a few times. The V gene is TRBV7-2, the J gene TRBJ1-1, with D possibly TRBD1 on 5 matching bases. V was clipped by 1 base and J by 10 bases, with 13 bases between them. CDR3 length: 13 residues. The V gene's germline CDR1 is SGHTA and CDR2 FQGNSA. CDR3 nucleotides: TGTGCCAGCAGCTTAGATCCAGGGAGGGTAGCTTTCTTT. Amino acids: CASSLDPGRVAFF.

The sample holds a few counts of this clone. The J gene is TRBJ1-1, the V gene TRBV5-5, with no clear D. CDR1 is SGHKS and CDR2 is YYEKEE in the germline V gene (reference sequence). The germline V and J ends were trimmed by 2 bases and 5 bases, with 13 bases remaining between them. CDR3 length: 14 amino acids. The CDR3 sequence: CASSFRAEGTEAFF. The CDR3 bases are TGTGCCAGCAGCTTTAGGGCAGAGGGAACTGAAGCTTTCTTT. The variable domain in full, completed from reference TRBV5-5 and TRBJ1-1, reads DAGVTQSPTHLIKTRGQQVTLRCSPISGHKSVSWYQQVLGQGPQFIFQYYEKEERGRGNFPDRFSARQFPNYSSELNVNALLLGDSALYLCASSFRAEGTEAFFGQGTRLTVV.

CDR3 sequence (DNA): TGCGCCAGCAGCAGTACAGTTAACACCGGGGAGCTGTTTTTT. This encodes CASSSTVNTGELFF. This chain links TRBV10-1 with TRBJ2-2; D gene uncertain. CDR3 length: 14 residues. The V gene lost 6 bases and the J gene lost 2 bases, with 10 bases spanning the gap. The germline V gene encodes CDR1 WNHNN and CDR2 SYGVQD (reference sequence).